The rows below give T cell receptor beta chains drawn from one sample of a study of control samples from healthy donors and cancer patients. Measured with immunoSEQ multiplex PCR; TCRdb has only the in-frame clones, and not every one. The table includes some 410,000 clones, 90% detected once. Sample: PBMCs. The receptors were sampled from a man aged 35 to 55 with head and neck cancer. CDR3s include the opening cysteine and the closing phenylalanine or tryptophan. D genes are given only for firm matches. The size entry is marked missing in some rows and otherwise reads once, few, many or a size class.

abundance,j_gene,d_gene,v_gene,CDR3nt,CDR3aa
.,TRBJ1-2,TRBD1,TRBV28,TGTGCCAGCAGTCTCCGGGACAGCCTACCCTATGGCTACACCTTC,CASSLRDSLPYGYTF
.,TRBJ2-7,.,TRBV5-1,TGCGCCAGCAGCCCCGGACTGGCGTCCTACGAGCAGTACTTC,CASSPGLASYEQYF
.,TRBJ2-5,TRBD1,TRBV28,TGTGCCAGCAGTTTCCCTGGGACAGGGGGCCAAGAGACCCAGTACTTC,CASSFPGTGGQETQYF
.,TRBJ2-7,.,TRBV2,TGTGCCAGCAGCGCATTGGTGGCTACAGGCTACGAGCAGTACTTC,CASSALVATGYEQYF
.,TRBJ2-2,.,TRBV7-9,TGTGCCAGCATCTGGGGCGGGCGGAGCACCGGGGAGCTGTTTTTT,CASIWGGRSTGELFF
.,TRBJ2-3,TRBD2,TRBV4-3,TGCGCCAGCAGCCTCGGACTAGTGGGTACAGATACGCAGTATTTT,CASSLGLVGTDTQYF
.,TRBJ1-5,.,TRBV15,TGTGCCACCAGCCAAGTGGTAGGGTTGGGTCAGCCCCAGCATTTT,CATSQVVGLGQPQHF
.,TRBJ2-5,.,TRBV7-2,TGTGCCAGCAGCTTAATGAGCTACCAAGAGACCCAGTACTTC,CASSLMSYQETQYF
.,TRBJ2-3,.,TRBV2,TGTGCCAGCAGTTATTCGGGACACCCCACCAAACTCCTAAGCACAGATACGCAGTATTTT,CASSYSGHPTKLLSTDTQYF
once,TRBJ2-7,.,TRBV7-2,TGTGCCAGCAGCGGCTACGAGCAGTACTTC,CASSGYEQYF
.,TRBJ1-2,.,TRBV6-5,TGTGCCAGCAGAAAGGACGGAGATCCAATCTATGGCTACACCTTC,CASRKDGDPIYGYTF
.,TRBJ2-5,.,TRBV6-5,TGTGCCAGCACCCCAGGAACGGCAGAGACCCAGTACTTC,CASTPGTAETQYF
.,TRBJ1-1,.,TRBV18,TGTGCCAGCTCACCGGTAGCGGAGGGAGCTTTCTTT,CASSPVAEGAFF
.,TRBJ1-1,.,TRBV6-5,TGTGCCAGCAGTTACCTGGACTCGAACACTGAAGCTTTCTTT,CASSYLDSNTEAFF
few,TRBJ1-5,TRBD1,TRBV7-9,TGTGCCAGTCGGGGACAGGGACTTGATCAGCCCCAGCATTTT,CASRGQGLDQPQHF
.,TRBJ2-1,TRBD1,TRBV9,TGTGCCAGCAGCCGGGACAGAAGCTCCTACAATGAGCAGTTCTTC,CASSRDRSSYNEQFF
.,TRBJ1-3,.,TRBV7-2,TGTGCCAGCAGTCCTGGTAATGGAAACACCATATATTTT,CASSPGNGNTIYF
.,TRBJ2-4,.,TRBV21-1,TGTGCCAGCAGCAACCGGGACAGGCCCCGTTCGAACTTC,CASSNRDRPRSNF
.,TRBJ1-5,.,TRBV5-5,TGTGCCAGCAGCTTTGGCAGTCTGGGGGGCAATCAGCCCCAGCATTTT,CASSFGSLGGNQPQHF
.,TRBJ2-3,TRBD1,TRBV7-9,TGTGCCAGCAGCCCGATGGGGGACAGGGGAACAGATACGCAGTATTTT,CASSPMGDRGTDTQYF
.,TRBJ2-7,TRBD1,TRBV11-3,TGTGCCAGCAGCTATGGGACAGGGCTCTCCTACGAGCAGTACTTC,CASSYGTGLSYEQYF
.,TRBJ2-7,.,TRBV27,TGTGCCAGCAGTTTATTCGGGGAACGGCAGTACTTC,CASSLFGERQYF
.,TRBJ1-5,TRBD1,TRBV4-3,TGCGCCAGCAGCCAAGAGGACAGGGTTCAGCCCCAGCATTTT,CASSQEDRVQPQHF
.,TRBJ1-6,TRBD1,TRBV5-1,TGCGCCAGCAGCTTGGGACCACAGGGGGCGAATAATTCACCCCTCCACTTT,CASSLGPQGANNSPLHF
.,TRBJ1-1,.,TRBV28,TGTGCCAGCAGTTTACGGGGAATCTTTGTGAACACTGAAGCTTTCTTT,CASSLRGIFVNTEAFF
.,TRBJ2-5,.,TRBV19,TGTGCCAGTAGTATGAGTGGAGAGACCCAGTACTTC,CASSMSGETQYF
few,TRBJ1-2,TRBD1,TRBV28,TGTGCCAGCAGCATTCCGTCAGGGGGGGGATATGGCTACACCTTC,CASSIPSGGGYGYTF
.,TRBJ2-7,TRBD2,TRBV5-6,TGTGCCAGCAGCTTGGGGCTAGCGGGAGGTGCCTACGAGCAGTACTTC,CASSLGLAGGAYEQYF
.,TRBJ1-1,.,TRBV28,TGTGCCAGCAGTTCGGGCGGGACGACCACTGAAGCTTTCTTT,CASSSGGTTTEAFF
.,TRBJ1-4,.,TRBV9,TGTGCCAGCAGCCCATCCGGGACTCTTAATGAAAAACTGTTTTTT,CASSPSGTLNEKLFF
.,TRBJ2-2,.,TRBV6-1,TGTGCCAGCCGGGGTCAGGGAGGCACCGGGGAGCTGTTTTTT,CASRGQGGTGELFF
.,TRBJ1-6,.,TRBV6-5,TGTGCCACCCTTCGGACGAATAATTCACCCCTCCACTTT,CATLRTNNSPLHF
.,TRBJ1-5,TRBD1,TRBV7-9,TGTGCCAGCAGCTTAGGGGGACAGGGGATTGGTCAGCCCCAGCATTTT,CASSLGGQGIGQPQHF
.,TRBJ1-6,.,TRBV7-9,TGTGCCAGCAGGCCGACTCCCCCGGGGTCACCCCTCCACTTT,CASRPTPPGSPLHF
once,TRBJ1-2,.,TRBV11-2,TGTGCCAGCAGCTTCGACGGTGCATTAGGCTACACCTTC,CASSFDGALGYTF
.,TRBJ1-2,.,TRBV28,TGTGCCAGCAGTTCCACCAACTATGGCTACACCTTC,CASSSTNYGYTF
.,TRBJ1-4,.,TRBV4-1,TGCGCCAGCAGCCGGACAGTTGGAGCAACTAATGAAAAACTGTTTTTT,CASSRTVGATNEKLFF
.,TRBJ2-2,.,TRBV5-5,TGTGCCAGCAGCCCAAGGGACACCGGGGAGCTGTTTTTT,CASSPRDTGELFF
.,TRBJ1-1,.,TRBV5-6,TGTGCCAGCAGTTACGGGGCAACCTCGGGAACTGAAGCTTTCTTT,CASSYGATSGTEAFF
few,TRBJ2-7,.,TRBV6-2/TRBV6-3,TGTGCCAGCAGTAGAGGGACTTCCCTCTACGAGCAGTACTTC,CASSRGTSLYEQYF
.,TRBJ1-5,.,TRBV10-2,TGCGCCAGCGGGGGGACGGTTAGCAATCAGCCCCAGCATTTT,CASGGTVSNQPQHF
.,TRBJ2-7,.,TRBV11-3,TGTGCCAGCAGCTTAGGGAGGGGCAATCCCTACGAGCAGTACTTC,CASSLGRGNPYEQYF
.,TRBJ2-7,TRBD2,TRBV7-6,TGTGCCAGCAGCTTAAGCACTAGCGGGACCTACGAGCAGTACTTC,CASSLSTSGTYEQYF
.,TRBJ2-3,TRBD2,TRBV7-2,TGTGCCAGCAGCCCCCGGACTAGCGGGGTTCTCAAAGATACGCAGTATTTT,CASSPRTSGVLKDTQYF
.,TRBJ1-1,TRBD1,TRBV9,TGTGCCAGCAGCTTGAGGGGACAGGGGATTTCGGGTACTGAAGCTTTCTTT,CASSLRGQGISGTEAFF
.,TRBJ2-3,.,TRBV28,TGTGCCAGCAGTTTATTAAAGGGGTCAGATACGCAGTATTTT,CASSLLKGSDTQYF
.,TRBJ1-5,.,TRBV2,TGTGCCAGCAGTGAAATAGGCACGAGCAATCAGCCCCAGCATTTT,CASSEIGTSNQPQHF
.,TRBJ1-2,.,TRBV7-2,TGTGCCAGCAGCTTATCCGCGGGCCAGGGAGACTATGGCTACACCTTC,CASSLSAGQGDYGYTF